The 5 T cell receptor beta chains reported below all come from one sample, sequenced in a study of early T cells in non-severe SARS-CoV-2 infection (dated by TCRdb to the early 2020s). Library preparation was by 5' RACE. Sequencing took place on a NextSeq 500. The raw public reads went through TCRdb reprocessing: fastp at Q25, MiXCR clone calling, in-frame beta chains kept. One record per CDR3 amino acid sequence lists the most common genes and DNA. The sample table shows roughly 56,000 distinct CDR3 sequences, and about 10% are seen once. Over 5% of the sample is held by the ten biggest clonotypes. Sequenced input: whole blood. The receptors were gathered from an adult who was a healthcare worker with PCR-confirmed SARS-CoV-2 infection or an uninfected control (not recorded which).

This clonotype occurred a few times. The chain carries TRBV5-1 and TRBJ1-5; TRBD1 agrees at 9 bases. With 4 bases clipped from V and 5 bases from J, the junction kept 7 bases outside the gene matches. The CDR3 runs to 15 residues. In germline, CDR1 is SGHRS, CDR2 YFSETQ. The CDR3 DNA reads as TGCGCCAGCAGCCCACGGACAGGGGAATATCAGCCCCAGCATTTT. Amino acids: CASSPRTGEYQPQHF.

The V gene is TRBV9, the J gene TRBJ1-6, with TRBD1 matching over 9 bases. The CDR3 sequence is 17 residues long. Unmatched junction bases numbered 6, after V lost 4 bases and J lost 1 base. Germline CDR1 is SGDLS and CDR2 is YYNGEE. CDR3 amino acids: CASSTGQGGSYNSPLHF. CDR3 nucleotide sequence: TGTGCCAGCAGCACGGGACAGGGAGGATCCTATAATTCACCCCTCCACTTT. Combining the CDR3 with reference TRBV9 and TRBJ1-6 gives the whole variable domain DSGVTQTPKHLITATGQRVTLRCSPRSGDLSVYWYQQSLDQGLQFLIQYYNGEERAKGNILERFSAQQFPDLHSELNLSSLELGDSALYFCASSTGQGGSYNSPLHFGNGTRLTVT.

This chain uses TRBV28 with TRBJ1-2, with 12 bases identical to TRBD1. V shed 7 bases, J shed 7 bases, and the junction held 13 bases outside the gene matches. Germline CDR1 and CDR2: MDHEN and SYDVKM. The CDR3 sequence is 16 residues long. The CDR3 reads CASTSPHPGQGAGYTF. DNA for the CDR3: TGTGCCAGCACTTCCCCCCATCCGGGACAGGGGGCTGGCTACACCTTC.

The chain combines TRBV6-2 or TRBV6-3 with TRBJ2-2; 9 bases line up with TRBD2. The CDR3 spans 13 residues. Germline-derived CDR1 and CDR2 are MNHEY and SVGEGT. Trimming took 6 bases from V and 4 from J; bases not matched to a gene: 0. Here the CDR3 reads CASRREGTGELFF. As DNA, the CDR3 is TGTGCCAGCAGGCGGGAGGGCACCGGGGAGCTGTTTTTT.

J is TRBJ2-4 and V is TRBV5-5; 8 bases map to TRBD1. Germline V gene sequence: CDR1 SGHKS, CDR2 YYEKEE (reference sequence). The junction had 8 bases not matched to a gene; V was cut back by 3 bases and J by 9 bases. This CDR3 spans 14 amino acids. CDR3 bases: TGTGCCAGCAGCTCGGGACAGGCCCAGGGCATTCAGTACTTC. Its translation: CASSSGQAQGIQYF.